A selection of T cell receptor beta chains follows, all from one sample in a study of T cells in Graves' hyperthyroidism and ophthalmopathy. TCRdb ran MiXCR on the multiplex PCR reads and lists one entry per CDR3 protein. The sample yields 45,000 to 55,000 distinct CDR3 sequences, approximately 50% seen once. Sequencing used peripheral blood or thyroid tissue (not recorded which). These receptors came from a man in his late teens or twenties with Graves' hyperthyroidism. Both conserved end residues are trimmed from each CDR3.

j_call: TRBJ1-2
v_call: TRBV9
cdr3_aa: ASTGALRGYT

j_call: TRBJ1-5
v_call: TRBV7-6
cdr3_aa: ASSKTENQPQH

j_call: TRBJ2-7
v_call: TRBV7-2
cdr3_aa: ASSYLAGGSYEQY

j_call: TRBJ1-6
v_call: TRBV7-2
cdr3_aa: ASSFLPVRGNLDSPLH

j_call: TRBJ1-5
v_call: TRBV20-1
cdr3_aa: SANREVGLPQH

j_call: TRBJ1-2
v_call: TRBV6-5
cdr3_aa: AISYEGYGYT

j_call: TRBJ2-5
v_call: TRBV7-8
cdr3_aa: ASSGTPGRYETQY

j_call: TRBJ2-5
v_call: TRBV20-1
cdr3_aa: SAAGGETQY

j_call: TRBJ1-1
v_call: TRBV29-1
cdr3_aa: SVGGGNTEAF

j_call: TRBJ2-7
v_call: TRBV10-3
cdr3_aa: AIRRQGGYEQY

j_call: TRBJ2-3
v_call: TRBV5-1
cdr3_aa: ASSLWNTDTQY

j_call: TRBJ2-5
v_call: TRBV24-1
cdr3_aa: ATSDPGGPDQETQY

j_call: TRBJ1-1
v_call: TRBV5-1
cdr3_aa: ASSYQTGNTEAF

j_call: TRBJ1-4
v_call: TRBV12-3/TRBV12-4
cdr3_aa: ASSPDTGKLF

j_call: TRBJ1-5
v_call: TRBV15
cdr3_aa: ATSGGTGSQPQH

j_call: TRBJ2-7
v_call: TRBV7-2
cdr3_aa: ASSLRTEEQY

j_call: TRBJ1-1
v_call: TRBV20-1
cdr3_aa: SARTGGDTEAF

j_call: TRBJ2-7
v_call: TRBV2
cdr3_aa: ASSRQGTGEQY

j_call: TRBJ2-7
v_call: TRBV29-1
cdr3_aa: SVVSGGGEQY

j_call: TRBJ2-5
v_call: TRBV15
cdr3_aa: ATSRAGANQETQY

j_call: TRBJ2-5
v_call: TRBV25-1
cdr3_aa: ASSEPGYQETQY

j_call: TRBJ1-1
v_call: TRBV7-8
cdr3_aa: ASSPGVALEAF

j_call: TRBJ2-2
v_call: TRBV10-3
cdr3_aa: AINGAAGGGGELF

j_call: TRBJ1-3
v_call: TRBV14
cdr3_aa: ASSRTPPSGNTIY

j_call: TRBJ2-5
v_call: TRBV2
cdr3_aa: ASSSGGIKETQY